The 9 T cell receptor beta chains reported below all come from one sample, sequenced in a study of identifying expanded T cells in peripheral blood. Assay: immunoSEQ multiplex PCR; the TCRdb copy retains only in-frame clones and omits some. The data show roughly 96,000 clones, with 88% seen just once and 4.5% to 7% held by the top ten. The sample comprised blood. The receptors originated from a person between 18 and 75 years old in good health.

V is TRBV7-2 and J is TRBJ1-5, with 7 positions matching TRBD1. V lost 1 base, J lost 4 bases, and 4 bases stayed unmatched. This CDR3 has 15 amino acids. Looked up from germline, CDR1 is SGHTA and CDR2 is FQGNSA. CDR3 in amino acids: CASSLVGQTNQPQHF. The CDR3 DNA reads as TGTGCCAGCAGCTTAGTGGGACAGACTAATCAGCCCCAGCATTTT.

This sequence joins TRBV7-8 and TRBJ1-1, with D maybe TRBD1 (5 bases). V dropped 4 bases and J dropped 1 base, with 10 bases sitting between them. Looked up from germline, CDR1 is SGHVS and CDR2 is FQNEAQ. The CDR3 contains 14 residues. CDR3 sequence reads: CASSSQTGNTEAFF. CDR3 in DNA: TGTGCCAGCAGCTCTCAAACAGGGAACACTGAAGCTTTCTTT.

This clone was detected once. The V and J genes are TRBV6-1 and TRBJ2-2; D is perhaps TRBD2 (5 bases). Trimming stripped 8 bases from V and 6 bases from J, with 10 bases between. CDR1 is MNHNS and CDR2 is SASEGT in the germline V gene. The CDR3 loop spans 12 amino acids. CDR3 in DNA: TGTGCCAGCGGATTCGGGGCCGGGGAGCTGTTTTTT. Protein product: CASGFGAGELFF.

Written as DNA, the CDR3 is TGCGCCAGCAGCTTGCCCGCGGGGGGCAGAGGAGGCTATGGCTACACCTTC. This sequence encodes CASSLPAGGRGGYGYTF. V usage is TRBV5-1 and J usage is TRBJ1-2; a possible D gene is TRBD1 (6 bases). There are 17 residues in the CDR3. The V gene's germline CDR1 is SGHRS and CDR2 YFSETQ. V was trimmed by 1 base and J by 4 bases, leaving 20 bases between them.

The genes are TRBV7-2 and TRBJ1-2, with D possibly TRBD1 on 5 matching bases. Looked up from germline, CDR1 is SGHTA and CDR2 is FQGNSA. There are 13 residues in the CDR3. The germline V and J ends were trimmed by 5 bases and 8 bases, with 15 bases remaining between them. CDR3 region: CASSPGRDRGYTF. The CDR3 coding sequence is TGTGCCAGCAGCCCGGGCAGGGATCGAGGCTACACCTTC.

The V call is TRBV5-1, the J call TRBJ1-2; D possibly corresponds to TRBD1 (5 bases). Trimming left V 0 bases short and J 8 bases short, with 11 bases between. CDR3 length: 13 amino acids. CDR1 and CDR2 (germline): SGHRS, YFSETQ. CDR3 region: CASSLGRVGGYTF. CDR3 nucleotide sequence: TGCGCCAGCAGCTTGGGCAGGGTCGGCGGCTACACCTTC.

V and J are TRBV18 and TRBJ1-3; D not resolved. The CDR3 is made up of 15 amino acids. The V end lost 2 bases, the J end lost 0 bases, and 8 bases lay between the germline ends. Looked up from germline, CDR1 is KGHSH and CDR2 is LQKENI. CDR3 region: CASSPSATSGNTIYF. The DNA of the CDR3 is TGTGCCAGCTCACCATCCGCCACCTCTGGAAACACCATATATTTT.

This clone was found once. V gene TRBV6-6 combines with J gene TRBJ2-7; tentative D call: TRBD2 (6 bases). The V gene's germline CDR1 is MNHNY and CDR2 SVGAGI (reference sequence). Deletions cut 8 bases from V and 6 bases from J, with 14 bases between. The CDR3 is 12 residues long. The CDR3 DNA reads as TGTGCCAGCGAGGGTGGAGCGGGCGAGCAGTACTTC. Residues: CASEGGAGEQYF.

The chain combines TRBV19 with TRBJ2-3; 9 bases are shared with TRBD1. The J segment lost 5 bases and the V segment lost 8 bases, leaving 14 bases of the junction unmatched. Germline V gene sequence: CDR1 LNHDA, CDR2 SQIVND (reference sequence). This CDR3 has 16 amino acids. CDR3 residues: CASPSGTGFVIDTQYF. The DNA for the CDR3 is TGTGCCAGTCCCTCGGGGACAGGGTTTGTTATAGATACGCAGTATTTT.